Below are 26 T cell receptor beta chains sequenced from a single sample in a study of T-cell memory formation after mild COVID-19. TCRdb redid the calling of the 5' RACE reads with MiXCR, one entry per CDR3 protein. This sample carries under 250,000 distinct CDR3 sequences, roughly 30% of them seen once, and the ten largest clones take more than 9.5%. Sequenced material: PBMCs or a T cell subset sorted from them (not recorded which). These receptors were taken from an adult woman who had mild COVID-19 (a few samples of this study predate the infection). Cell type and time point are not known.

J is TRBJ2-2 and V is TRBV19; TRBD1 might be the D (6 bases). The CDR3 runs to 14 residues. The V and J ends lost 7 bases and 0 bases respectively, with 9 bases between them. Germline V gene sequence: CDR1 LNHDA, CDR2 SQIVND (reference sequence). The CDR3 DNA sequence: TGTGCCAGTATTTACAGGGCGAACACCGGGGAGCTGTTTTTT. It translates to CASIYRANTGELFF. Full variable domain (remainder filled in from reference TRBV19 and TRBJ2-2): DGGITQSPKYLFRKEGQNVTLSCEQNLNHDAMYWYRQDPGQGLRLIYYSQIVNDFQKGDIAEGYSVSREKKESFPLTVTSAQKNPTAFYLCASIYRANTGELFFGEGSRLTVL.

The chain employs TRBV12-3 or TRBV12-4 and TRBJ2-1; 12 bases are shared with TRBD2. CDR3 length: 17 amino acids. The V segment lost 6 bases and the J segment 9 bases; nucleotides outside the gene matches: 15. The CDR3 bases are TGTGCCAGCAGATCTAGTAGGGCTAGCGGGGGGGCAGGTGAGCAGTTCTTC. This gives the protein CASRSSRASGGAGEQFF.

The chain couples TRBV7-9 to TRBJ1-1; TRBD1 matches 7 bases. The CDR3 has 15 residues. Losses at the gene ends were 0 bases for V and 1 base for J; bases not matched to a gene: 2. CDR1 and CDR2 from the germline V gene are SEHNR and FQNEAQ (reference sequence). The CDR3 DNA reads TGTGCCAGCAGCTTAGCCAGGGGGAGGAACACTGAAGCTTTCTTT. Translating gives CASSLARGRNTEAFF.

This clonotype has just a few counts. This rearrangement joins TRBV29-1 to TRBJ2-7; D is unclear. Germline V lookup: CDR1 SQVTM, CDR2 ANQGSEA. The CDR3 has 13 amino acids. V gave up 6 bases and J gave up 1 base, with 13 bases separating them. CDR3 in amino acids: CSVNFGFSYEQYF. Here the CDR3 DNA reads TGCAGCGTGAACTTCGGATTTTCCTACGAGCAGTACTTC.

This clonotype was seen a few times. The chain has TRBV20-1 and TRBJ2-7; TRBD2 matches at 13 bases. The CDR3 sequence is 15 residues long. Germline V CDR1 and CDR2: DFQATT, SNEGSKA (reference sequence). The trim removed 5 bases at V and 5 bases at J, leaving 9 bases unmatched. The CDR3 spells CSASRTSGSLDEQYF. The CDR3 coding sequence is TGCAGTGCTTCAAGGACTAGCGGGAGTCTGGACGAGCAGTACTTC.

The table lists this clonotype with a few counts. The chain employs TRBV7-2 and TRBJ2-7; 8 nucleotides align to TRBD1. In germline, CDR1 is SGHTA, CDR2 FQGNSA. CDR3 length: 15 residues. Losses at the gene ends were 5 bases for V and 4 bases for J; bases not matched to a gene: 10. The DNA for the CDR3 is TGTGCCAGCAGCCAGGACAGGGCGCGTCCATACGAGCAGTACTTC. Amino acids: CASSQDRARPYEQYF.

The chain recombines TRBV6-2 or TRBV6-3 with TRBJ2-1; D may be TRBD2 (6 bases). This CDR3 comprises 15 residues. The germline V and J ends were trimmed by 2 bases and 0 bases, with 8 bases remaining between them. The germline gives CDR1 MNHEY, CDR2 SVGEGT. The CDR3 loop reads CASSYRGSSYNEQFF. CDR3 in DNA: TGTGCCAGCAGTTACCGGGGGAGCTCCTACAATGAGCAGTTCTTC.

This clonotype was seen a handful of times. This rearrangement joins TRBV14 to TRBJ2-7, with D tentatively TRBD1 (6 bases). The CDR3 consists of 15 residues. V lost 1 base, J lost 0 bases, and 10 bases lay in between. Germline CDR1 reads SGHDN; CDR2 reads FVKESK. CDR3 in DNA: TGTGCCAGCAGCCAAGTGGCAGGGGTCTCCTACGAGCAGTACTTC. Its protein product is CASSQVAGVSYEQYF.

The chain has TRBV5-1 and TRBJ2-3; 8 bases match TRBD2. Germline V gene data show CDR1 as SGHRS and CDR2 as YFSETQ. J was trimmed by 1 base and V by 0 bases; bases with no gene match: 4. The CDR3 totals 16 residues. CDR3 DNA sequence: TGCGCCAGCAGCTTGGCAACTAGCGGACGCACAGATACGCAGTATTTT. Protein sequence: CASSLATSGRTDTQYF.

V gene TRBV5-4 combines with J gene TRBJ2-7; D perhaps matches TRBD2 (5 bases). CDR3 length equals 12 residues. CDR1 is SGHNT and CDR2 is YYREEE in the germline V gene (reference sequence). Trimming cost V 5 bases and J 3 bases, with 9 bases left between them. This CDR3 is CASSPGDYEQYF. As DNA, the CDR3 is TGTGCCAGCAGTCCCGGGGACTACGAGCAGTACTTC.

This clonotype was seen only a few times. The chain is built from TRBV6-1 and TRBJ2-1, with 9 bases lining up with TRBD1. This CDR3 spans 14 amino acids. The V segment lost 6 bases and the J segment 6 bases; nucleotides outside the gene matches: 6. Germline V gene lookup returns CDR1 MNHNS and CDR2 SASEGT. The CDR3 sequence is CASRGQGNRNEQFF. The CDR3 coding sequence is TGTGCCAGCAGGGGACAGGGAAATCGCAATGAGCAGTTCTTC.

This clonotype was counted a few times. The chain employs TRBV5-1 and TRBJ1-1; D remains unclear. CDR1 is SGHRS, CDR2 YFSETQ, per germline. V was cut by 2 bases and J by 0 bases, with 14 bases left in between. CDR3 length: 16 residues. CDR3 DNA sequence: TGCGCCAGCAGCTTCACCCGCGTGGGCTTGAACACTGAAGCTTTCTTT. It is translated as CASSFTRVGLNTEAFF.

The chain links TRBV20-1 to TRBJ2-3, with D unresolved. The CDR3 is 14 residues long. V dropped 2 bases and J dropped 4 bases, with 13 bases sitting between them. Germline CDR1 DFQATT, CDR2 SNEGSKA (reference sequence). The CDR3 reads CSARRAAPPDTQYF. CDR3 in DNA: TGCAGTGCTAGAAGGGCAGCACCGCCAGATACGCAGTATTTT.

The chain employs TRBV5-3 and TRBJ1-1, with D unclear. TRBV5-3 is recorded as an ORF, its role being uncertain. Trimming took off 5 bases at V and 2 bases at J, with 10 bases between the two ends. The CDR3 covers 13 residues. The CDR3 coding sequence is TGTGCCAGAAGGGTGAGAGAAAACACTGAAGCTTTCTTT. It translates to CARRVRENTEAFF.

The chain has TRBV9 and TRBJ2-7; D remains ambiguous. Per the germline V gene, CDR1 is SGDLS and CDR2 is YYNGEE. The CDR3 is 15 amino acids. The V gene lost 1 base and the J gene lost 2 bases, with 13 bases spanning the gap. The CDR3 sequence is CASSVSSGYAYEQYF. The CDR3 nucleotides are TGTGCCAGCAGCGTATCCTCCGGGTACGCCTACGAGCAGTACTTC.

This chain links TRBV30 with TRBJ2-3, with D possibly being TRBD1 or TRBD2 (5 bases each). The CDR3 has 13 amino acids. Germline V gene sequence: CDR1 GTSNPN, CDR2 SVGIG (reference sequence). The V gene lost 4 bases and the J gene lost 8 bases, with 16 bases spanning the gap. The CDR3 DNA reads as TGTGCCTGGAAGCGGAGCCCAAGGGGTACGCAGTATTTT. Amino acids: CAWKRSPRGTQYF.

The chain joins TRBV11-3 to TRBJ2-1; tentative D call: TRBD2 (5 bases). The V end lost 1 base, the J end lost 0 bases, and 13 bases lay between the germline ends. The CDR3 runs to 17 residues. Looked up from germline, CDR1 is SGHNT and CDR2 is YENEEA. The CDR3 nucleotides are TGTGCCAGCAGCTTAGGGTCCGGCGGGCCCTCCTACAATGAGCAGTTCTTC. Residues: CASSLGSGGPSYNEQFF.

In its sample, this clonotype was seen a few times. This chain joins TRBV6-5 and TRBJ1-3; D gene uncertain. This CDR3 region has 14 residues. CDR1 is MNHEY, CDR2 SVGAGI, per germline. V was cut by 2 bases and J by 0 bases, with 5 bases left in between. CDR3 bases: TGTGCCAGCAGTTACGGGAGCTCTGGAAACACCATATATTTT. It translates to CASSYGSSGNTIYF.

This clonotype was seen a few times. This chain uses TRBV19 with TRBJ2-5; D is unresolved. V lost 0 bases and J lost 2, with 7 bases in between. The CDR3 contains 14 residues. Germline values: CDR1 LNHDA, CDR2 SQIVND (reference sequence). CDR3 sequence (DNA): TGTGCCAGTAGTATAGATTACACACAAGAGACCCAGTACTTC. It codes for CASSIDYTQETQYF.

This clonotype was seen only a few times. The chain recombines TRBV7-9 with TRBJ2-2, with TRBD2 identical over 8 bases. The germline V gene has CDR1 SEHNR and CDR2 FQNEAQ (reference sequence). This CDR3 region has 16 residues. V gave up 5 bases and J gave up 0 bases; unmatched junction bases: 5. CDR3 residues: CASSPLSGTNTGELFF. CDR3 nucleotides: TGTGCCAGCAGCCCCCTTAGCGGGACGAACACCGGGGAGCTGTTTTTT.

V and J are TRBV30 and TRBJ1-4; possible D gene TRBD1, 5 bases. The CDR3 is 17 amino acids. CDR1 and CDR2 from the germline V gene are GTSNPN and SVGIG (reference sequence). The V gene lost 2 bases and the J gene lost 4 bases, with 20 bases spanning the gap. CDR3 DNA: TGTGCCTGGAGTCCCCCTCCCCACCGGGACTATAATGAAAAACTGTTTTTT. It specifies CAWSPPPHRDYNEKLFF.

This clonotype was seen a few times. The V gene is TRBV20-1, the J gene TRBJ2-7; D gene ambiguous. CDR3 length: 15 amino acids. From germline, CDR1 is DFQATT and CDR2 SNEGSKA (reference sequence). The V gene lost 0 bases and the J gene lost 0 bases, with 12 bases spanning the gap. The CDR3 DNA reads as TGCAGTGCTAGAGATTTTGGGTGGCACTCCTACGAGCAGTACTTC. Amino acids: CSARDFGWHSYEQYF.

The CDR3 sequence is CASSDGQERYF. CDR3 DNA: TGTGCCAGCAGTGATGGGCAGGAGCGCTACTTC. V is TRBV25-1 and J is TRBJ2-7, with no clear D. The CDR3 consists of 11 residues. Trimming stripped 3 bases from V and 13 bases from J, with 13 bases between. Germline V gives CDR1 MGHDK, CDR2 SYGVNS.

This rearrangement joins TRBV7-6 to TRBJ2-2, with TRBD1 matching 8 bases. J lost 4 bases, V lost 2 bases, and 6 bases had no gene match. Germline CDR1 is SGHVS and CDR2 is FNYEAQ. The CDR3 extends over 16 amino acids. CDR3 residues: CASSLSGQGSTGELFF. DNA of the CDR3: TGTGCCAGCAGCTTATCCGGACAGGGTAGCACCGGGGAGCTGTTTTTT.

This clonotype turned up a few times. The chain couples TRBV20-1 to TRBJ2-5; perhaps TRBD1 as D (5 bases). V was shortened by 1 base and J by 2 bases, with 11 bases between the two germline ends. CDR3 length equals 14 residues. CDR1 and CDR2 (germline): DFQATT, SNEGSKA (reference sequence). CDR3 in DNA: TGCAGTGCTAGAGTCTCACAGGCGCAAGAGACCCAGTACTTC. Translating it yields CSARVSQAQETQYF.

V and J are TRBV20-1 and TRBJ2-7; the match to TRBD1 covers 7 bases. CDR3 size: 12 residues. The V segment lost 7 bases and the J segment 1 base; nucleotides outside the gene matches: 4. Germline V gene sequence: CDR1 DFQATT, CDR2 SNEGSKA (reference sequence). CDR3 nucleotides: TGCAGTGTCCAGACAGGGTCCTACGAGCAGTACTTC. This sequence encodes CSVQTGSYEQYF.